These T cell receptor beta chains were read from a single sample in a study of graft-versus-host responses after intestinal transplantation. Profiling relied on immunoSEQ multiplex PCR, and the TCRdb table lists in-frame clones only, not all of them. The sample consists of about 100,000 clones, around 90% of them appearing once. Antigens of these TCRs are unknown. The sequences come from unstimulated CD8+ T cells sorted from spleen or lymph node cells, collected before intestinal transplant. All receptors derive from a human donor who received an intestinal transplant. Both conserved end residues are part of each CDR3. Each record gives: D gene, V gene, J gene, clone size, CDR3 DNA, CDR3 protein. The D gene is left open where the match is weak. Only part of the rows carry a size: once, few, many, or a class if the clone is expanded.

>TRBD1|TRBV5-6|TRBJ1-2|NA
TGTGCCAGCAGCTTGCTTCGGGACAGCAGTTTCGGCTACACCTTC
CASSLLRDSSFGYTF
>NA|TRBV6-5|TRBJ1-1|NA
TGTGCCAGCACCCCTTATGGGGGGAACACTGAAGCTTTCTTT
CASTPYGGNTEAFF
>NA|TRBV10-3|TRBJ2-1|NA
TGTGCCATCCTCTCGACAGCTTACAATGAGCAGTTCTTC
CAILSTAYNEQFF
>TRBD1|TRBV5-1|TRBJ1-6|once
TGCGCCAGCAGCTTGGACAGGGGCGCTTCACCCCTCCACTTT
CASSLDRGASPLHF
>TRBD1|TRBV19|TRBJ2-7|once
TGTGCCAGTACCGAGGGACAGAGCTCCTACGAGCAGTACTTC
CASTEGQSSYEQYF
>NA|TRBV14|TRBJ2-1|NA
TGTGCCAGCAGCCTGTACAATGAGCAGTTCTTC
CASSLYNEQFF
>TRBD1|TRBV29-1|TRBJ1-2|NA
TGCAGCGTTGTCCAGGGGGACGGCTACACCTTC
CSVVQGDGYTF
>TRBD1|TRBV5-1|TRBJ2-7|NA
TGCGCCAGCAGCTTGACCCCGGGACAGCCATACGAGCAGTACTTC
CASSLTPGQPYEQYF
>TRBD1|TRBV5-4|TRBJ1-1|NA
TGTGCCAGCAGACCCGACAGGGGCGGAACTGAAGCTTTCTTT
CASRPDRGGTEAFF
>TRBD2|TRBV28|TRBJ2-7|NA
TGTGCCAGCAGGGGACTAGCGGGAGATTTGTACGAGCAGTACTTC
CASRGLAGDLYEQYF
>NA|TRBV29-1|TRBJ2-2|NA
TGCAGCGTATCGCCCGAAATGGGGACCGGGGAGCTGTTTTTT
CSVSPEMGTGELFF
>NA|TRBV9|TRBJ1-6|NA
TGTGCCAGCAGCCCCGGACAATCACCCCTCCACTTT
CASSPGQSPLHF
>NA|TRBV27|TRBJ2-7|NA
TGTGCCAGCAGTTTGGGCACAGGGATGGGCTACGAGCAGTACTTC
CASSLGTGMGYEQYF
>TRBD2|TRBV5-4|TRBJ2-7|NA
TGTGCCAGCAGCTTGGGACTAGCGGAAGCCTACGAGCAGTACTTC
CASSLGLAEAYEQYF
>TRBD1|TRBV30|TRBJ1-3|NA
TGTGCCTGGAACAGGGGGGTTTTCGAAAACACCATATATTTT
CAWNRGVFENTIYF
>NA|TRBV7-7|TRBJ2-3|NA
TGTGCCAGCAGCTCCGGCCTCAAAGGGGATACGCAGTATTTT
CASSSGLKGDTQYF
>NA|TRBV7-3|TRBJ2-7|NA
TGTGCCAGCAGCTCTTACCCGAACAGCTACGAGCAGTACTTC
CASSSYPNSYEQYF
>TRBD2|TRBV7-3|TRBJ2-2|NA
TGTGCCAGCAGCTCCGGACTAGCGGGAGTAACCGGGGAGCTGTTTTTT
CASSSGLAGVTGELFF
>NA|TRBV2|TRBJ1-6|NA
TGTGCCAGCACCCCTTTTGTAAACCAAGGATATAATTCACCCCTCCACTTT
CASTPFVNQGYNSPLHF
>NA|TRBV2|TRBJ2-3|NA
TGTGCCAGCAGTGCGGAGGGGGTCGCGTCAGATACGCAGTATTTT
CASSAEGVASDTQYF
>NA|TRBV27|TRBJ1-2|NA
TGTGCCAGCAGTTTATCGGAAGGGAACTATGGCTACACCTTC
CASSLSEGNYGYTF
>NA|TRBV27|TRBJ1-1|NA
TGTGCCAGCAGTATCACAGGGCTGAACACTGAAGCTTTCTTT
CASSITGLNTEAFF